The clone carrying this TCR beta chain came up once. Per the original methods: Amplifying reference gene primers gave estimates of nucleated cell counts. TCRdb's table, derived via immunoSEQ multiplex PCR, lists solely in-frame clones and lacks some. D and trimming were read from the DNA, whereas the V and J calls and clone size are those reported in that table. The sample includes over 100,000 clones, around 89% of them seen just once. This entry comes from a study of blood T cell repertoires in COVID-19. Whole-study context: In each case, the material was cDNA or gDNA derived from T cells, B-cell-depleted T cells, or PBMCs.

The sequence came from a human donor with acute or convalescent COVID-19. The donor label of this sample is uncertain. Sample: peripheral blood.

CDR3 nucleotide sequence: TGCAGCGTTGAAGCAGGGACTGACTACGAGCAGTACTTC. Its protein product is CSVEAGTDYEQYF. The chain is built from TRBV29-1 and TRBJ2-7; D perhaps matches TRBD2 (6 bases). This CDR3 comprises 13 residues. V lost 1 base, J lost 3 bases, and 10 bases lay in between. Looked up from germline, CDR1 is SQVTM and CDR2 is ANQGSEA.